Reported below is one TCR beta chain. The antigen remains unidentified. The source of the sample is a study of cytomegalovirus exposure and HLA in healthy donors. General study findings and limits: As a later analysis showed, a missense DCLRE1C variant was linked to trimming of TCR beta V- and J-genes.

A multiplex PCR was run with 60 Vbeta primers and 13 Jbeta primers. Per the original methods: Around 11 million shared chains were among the roughly 80 million unique TCR beta chains that a later analysis counted. Only in-frame clones appear in the TCRdb table, and some are missing; sequencing was by immunoSEQ multiplex PCR. Clone size and the V and J calls come from that table; the DNA yielded D and trimming. The data contain about 140,000 clones, around 79% of them singletons. Germline V gives CDR1 MNHEY, CDR2 SVGAGI. CDR3 length: 12 amino acids. The V segment lost 7 bases and the J segment 6 bases; nucleotides outside the gene matches: 5.

Sequenced input: PBMCs. This clonotype was obtained from a female donor in good health and CMV-seronegative. The rearrangement joins TRBV6-5 to TRBJ1-2, with 7 bases lining up with TRBD1. CDR3 nucleotides: TGTGCCAGCAATGACAGGGCTGATGGCTACACCTTC. It is translated as CASNDRADGYTF.